Listed here are 19 T cell receptor beta chains from one sample, sequenced in a study of blood T cell repertoires in COVID-19. Assay: immunoSEQ multiplex PCR; the TCRdb copy retains only in-frame clones and omits some. Of 80,000 or so clones in the sample, roughly 82% were seen once. Sequenced: peripheral blood. The receptors originated from a man aged 55 to 70 with acute or convalescent COVID-19.

The V and J genes are TRBV18 and TRBJ2-7; TRBD2 might be the D (5 bases). With 3 bases removed from V and 3 bases from J, the gap between germline ends came to 12 bases. This CDR3 is built from 14 residues. Germline CDR1 reads KGHSH; CDR2 reads LQKENI. The CDR3 coding sequence is TGTGCCAGCTCACCGACGAACGGGGTCTACGAGCAGTACTTC. Protein product: CASSPTNGVYEQYF.

This clone was detected once. The V call is TRBV27, the J call TRBJ1-1, with TRBD1 matching over 8 bases. The CDR3 is 14 amino acids. Germline assignment: CDR1 MNHEY and CDR2 SMNVEV (reference sequence). The CDR3 loop is CASLKPGTGFVAFF. CDR3 DNA: TGTGCTTCTCTAAAACCGGGGACAGGTTTTGTAGCTTTCTTT.

The chain carries TRBV27 and TRBJ2-7; 9 bases fit TRBD2. The V and J ends lost 2 bases and 3 bases, in that order; junction bases with no gene match: 8. Germline loops: CDR1 MNHEY, CDR2 SMNVEV (reference sequence). This CDR3 is built from 16 residues. CDR3: CASSLGQRGAVYEQYF. The CDR3 nucleotides are TGTGCCAGCAGTTTAGGGCAGCGGGGGGCTGTCTACGAGCAGTACTTC.

This clone was seen a handful of times. The J gene is TRBJ2-7, the V gene TRBV18, with 8 bases that match TRBD1. The CDR3 has 14 residues. CDR1 KGHSH and CDR2 LQKENI come from the germline V gene. V trimming: 3 bases; J trimming: 3 bases; junction bases outside the gene matches: 4. The CDR3 here is CASSPQGANYEQYF. CDR3 sequence (DNA): TGTGCCAGCTCACCCCAGGGGGCTAACTACGAGCAGTACTTC.

The chain employs TRBV6-1 and TRBJ2-6; D gene ambiguous. The CDR3 runs 14 residues. The ends were cut back, 5 bases at V and 2 bases at J, with 7 bases in the middle. The germline V gene encodes CDR1 MNHNS and CDR2 SASEGT. The CDR3 sequence is CASSSPAGANVLTF. The CDR3, as DNA: TGTGCCAGCAGTTCCCCGGCTGGGGCCAACGTCCTGACTTTC.

Concerning this clone: Other DNA sequences in the sample encode the same CDR3. The chain has TRBV7-2 and TRBJ1-1; D unresolved. The CDR3 runs 11 residues. Germline V gene lookup returns CDR1 SGHTA and CDR2 FQGNSA. V gave up 4 bases and J gave up 3 bases, with 3 bases separating them. CDR3 nucleotides: TGTGCCAGCAGCTCCTACACTGAAGCTTTCTTT. Encoded protein: CASSSYTEAFF.

The V call is TRBV12-3 or TRBV12-4, the J call TRBJ2-1, with D hard to call. The CDR3 totals 13 residues. Trimming left V 2 bases short and J 5 bases short, with 7 bases between. CDR3 nucleotides: TGTGCCAGCAGTTTATTAGAAAACAATGAGCAGTTCTTC. It is translated as CASSLLENNEQFF.

The chain's CDR3 is CATSRVSGPSYNEQFF. The CDR3 DNA is TGTGCCACCAGCAGAGTTAGCGGGCCGTCCTACAATGAGCAGTTCTTC. This sequence joins TRBV15 and TRBJ2-1, with 7 bases identical to TRBD2. Germline assignment: CDR1 LNHNV and CDR2 YYDKDF (reference sequence). The CDR3 runs to 16 residues. V was pared by 1 base and J by 1 base, with 4 bases of the junction left unmatched.

The chain employs TRBV30 and TRBJ2-3; TRBD2 aligns across 10 bases. The germline V gene has CDR1 GTSNPN and CDR2 SVGIG (reference sequence). The CDR3 has 13 residues. With 7 bases clipped from V and 1 base from J, the junction kept 2 bases outside the gene matches. The CDR3 coding sequence is TGTGCCTACGGACTAGCGGGCACAGATACGCAGTATTTT. Protein: CAYGLAGTDTQYF.

This clone has a single count. The J gene is TRBJ1-6, the V gene TRBV2; D not resolved. The CDR3 spans 13 residues. V gave up 8 bases and J gave up 7 bases, with 12 bases separating them. Per germline, CDR1 SNHLY and CDR2 FYNNEI. The CDR3 spells CASEEGNNSPLHF. CDR3 sequence (DNA): TGTGCCAGCGAGGAGGGAAACAATTCACCCCTCCACTTT.

This clone occurred a few times. V and J are TRBV27 and TRBJ1-6; 10 bases align to TRBD1. Per germline, CDR1 MNHEY and CDR2 SMNVEV (reference sequence). The CDR3 has 19 residues. J gave up 10 bases and V 8 bases, and 23 bases lay outside the gene matches. The DNA for the CDR3 is TGTGCCAGCCGCGTAGTCCGCCCAGGACAGGGGGGAAAAAGCTCACCCCTCCACTTT. This sequence encodes CASRVVRPGQGGKSSPLHF.

This clone appeared a single time. The rearrangement joins TRBV7-2 to TRBJ2-7; D not certain. The CDR3 runs 13 residues. The ends were cut back, 5 bases at V and 1 base at J, with 9 bases in the middle. Germline values: CDR1 SGHTA, CDR2 FQGNSA. The CDR3 protein is CASSISISYEQYF. In DNA form, the CDR3 reads TGTGCCAGCAGCATATCTATTTCCTACGAGCAGTACTTC.

The rearrangement uses TRBV5-4 and TRBJ2-7, with 7 bases aligning to TRBD1. Germline V CDR1 and CDR2: SGHNT, YYREEE (reference sequence). V shed 5 bases, J shed 5 bases, and the junction held 19 bases outside the gene matches. The CDR3 is made up of 17 amino acids. CDR3 sequence (DNA): TGTGCCAGCAGTCCGGGACAGACTGCACGCCGAACAAACGAGCAGTACTTC. Translating gives CASSPGQTARRTNEQYF.

This chain connects TRBV27 to TRBJ2-7; 8 bases are shared with TRBD1. Germline V gene lookup returns CDR1 MNHEY and CDR2 SMNVEV (reference sequence). V lost 4 bases and J lost 6; bases outside the gene matches: 5. This CDR3 has 13 amino acids. This CDR3 is CASSSGQGGEQYF. The CDR3 nucleotides are TGTGCCAGCAGTTCCGGACAGGGTGGCGAGCAGTACTTC.

This clone came up a few times. The chain carries TRBV5-1 and TRBJ2-5, with D possibly matching TRBD1 (5 bases). With 3 bases removed from V and 1 base from J, the gap between germline ends came to 10 bases. Germline CDR1 is SGHRS and CDR2 is YFSETQ. The CDR3 covers 14 residues. For the CDR3, the DNA is TGCGCCAGCAGCTATACGACAGCCCAAGAGACCCAGTACTTC. Translated: CASSYTTAQETQYF.

In this sample, this clone turned up a few times. DNA for the CDR3: TGTGCCAGCAGAGGGGGCGCGACTAATGAAAAACTGTTTTTT. Translated: CASRGGATNEKLFF. The rearrangement joins TRBV27 to TRBJ1-4; 7 positions match TRBD1. CDR1 MNHEY and CDR2 SMNVEV come from the germline V gene (reference sequence). V lost 6 bases, J lost 2 bases, and 3 bases stayed unmatched. The CDR3 runs to 14 residues.

The chain is built from TRBV7-2 and TRBJ1-1, with 8 bases that match TRBD1. The CDR3 runs 16 residues. From germline, CDR1 is SGHTA and CDR2 FQGNSA. The V gene end was trimmed by 1 base and the J gene end by 6 bases; junction bases not matched to a gene: 10. DNA of the CDR3: TGTGCCAGCAGCTTAGGGCCTGGACAGGGTCATGCTGAAGCTTTCTTT. Its translation: CASSLGPGQGHAEAFF.

This clone was detected a few times. The chain carries TRBV11-2 and TRBJ2-5; D may be TRBD1 (5 bases). With 1 base removed from V and 1 base from J, the gap between germline ends came to 10 bases. This CDR3 has 15 amino acids. CDR1 is SGHAT and CDR2 is FQNNGV in the germline V gene. Here the CDR3 DNA reads TGTGCCAGCAGCTTAGTCCTGGGGCCCCAAGAGACCCAGTACTTC. Its translation is CASSLVLGPQETQYF.

The table lists this clone with a count of one. V is TRBV24-1 and J is TRBJ2-1, with D possibly TRBD2 on 6 matching bases. This CDR3 contains 16 residues. Deletions cut 0 bases from V and 1 base from J, with 9 bases between. The germline CDR1 and CDR2 sequences are KGHDR and SFDVKD. CDR3 loop: CATSDLQGRSYNEQFF. CDR3 nucleotides: TGTGCCACCAGTGATTTGCAAGGGAGGTCCTACAATGAGCAGTTCTTC.